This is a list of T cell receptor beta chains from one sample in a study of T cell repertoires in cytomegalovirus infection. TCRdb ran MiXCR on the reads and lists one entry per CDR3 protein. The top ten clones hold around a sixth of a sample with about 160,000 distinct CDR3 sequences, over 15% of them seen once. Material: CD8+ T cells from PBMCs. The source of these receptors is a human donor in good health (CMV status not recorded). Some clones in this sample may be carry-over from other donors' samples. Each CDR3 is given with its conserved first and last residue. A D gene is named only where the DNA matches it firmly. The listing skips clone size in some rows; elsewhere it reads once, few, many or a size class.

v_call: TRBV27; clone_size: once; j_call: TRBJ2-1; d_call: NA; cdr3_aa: CASSYGAGNNEQFF; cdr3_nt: TGTGCCAGCAGTTATGGGGCAGGGAACAATGAGCAGTTCTTC
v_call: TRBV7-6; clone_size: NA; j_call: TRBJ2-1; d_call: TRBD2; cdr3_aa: CASSLAGLAGVSYNEQFF; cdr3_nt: TGTGCCAGCAGCTTAGCGGGCTTAGCGGGAGTTTCCTACAATGAGCAGTTCTTC
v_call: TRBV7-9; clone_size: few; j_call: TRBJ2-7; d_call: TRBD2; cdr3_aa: CASSYSSGRGYEQYF; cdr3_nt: TGTGCCAGCAGCTACTCTAGCGGGAGGGGCTACGAGCAGTACTTC
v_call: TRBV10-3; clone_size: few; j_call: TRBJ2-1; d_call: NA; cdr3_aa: CATKGGVEQFF; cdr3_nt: TGTGCCACCAAGGGGGGGGTCGAGCAGTTCTTC
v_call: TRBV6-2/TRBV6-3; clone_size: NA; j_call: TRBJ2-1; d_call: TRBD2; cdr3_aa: CASSYGGGAAEFF; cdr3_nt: TGTGCCAGCAGTTACGGCGGGGGGGCCGCGGAGTTCTTC
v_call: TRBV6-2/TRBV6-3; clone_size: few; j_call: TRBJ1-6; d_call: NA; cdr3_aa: CASSYESPTPLHF; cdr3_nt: TGTGCCAGCAGTTACGAGTCTCCAACACCCCTCCACTTT
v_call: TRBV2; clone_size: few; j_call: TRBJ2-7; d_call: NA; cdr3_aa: CASRGGPGGTYEQYF; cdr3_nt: TGTGCCAGCAGGGGAGGGCCAGGGGGAACCTACGAGCAGTACTTC
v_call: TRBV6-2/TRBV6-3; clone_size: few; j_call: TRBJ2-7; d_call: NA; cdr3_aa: CASTEGVSSYEQYF; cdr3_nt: TGTGCCAGCACTGAGGGAGTCTCTTCCTACGAGCAGTACTTC
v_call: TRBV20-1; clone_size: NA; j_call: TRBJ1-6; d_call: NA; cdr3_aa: CSARARSASSYNSPLHF; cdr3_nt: TGCAGTGCTAGAGCCCGCTCGGCAAGCTCCTATAATTCACCCCTCCACTTT
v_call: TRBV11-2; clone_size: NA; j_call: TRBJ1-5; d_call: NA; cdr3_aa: CASTSWGEVNYGQDQPQHF; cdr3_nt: TGTGCCAGCACCTCGTGGGGGGAGGTTAATTACGGGCAAGATCAGCCCCAGCATTTT
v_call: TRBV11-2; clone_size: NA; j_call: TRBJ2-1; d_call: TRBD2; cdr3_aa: CASSSPASGNNEQFF; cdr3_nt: TGTGCCAGCAGCTCCCCCGCTAGCGGGAACAATGAGCAGTTCTTC
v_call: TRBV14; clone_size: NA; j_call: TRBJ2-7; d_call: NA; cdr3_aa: CASSYYREYEQYF; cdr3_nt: TGTGCCAGCAGCTACTACAGGGAATACGAGCAGTACTTC
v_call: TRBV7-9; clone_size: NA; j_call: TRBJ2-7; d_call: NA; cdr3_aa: CASSRPTYEQYF; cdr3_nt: TGTGCCAGCAGCCGACCAACCTACGAGCAGTACTTC
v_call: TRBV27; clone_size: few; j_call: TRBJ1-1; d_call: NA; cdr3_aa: CASSSGTWNTEAFF; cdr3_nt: TGTGCCAGCAGTTCGGGCACTTGGAACACTGAAGCTTTCTTT
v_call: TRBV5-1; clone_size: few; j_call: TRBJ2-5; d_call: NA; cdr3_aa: CASSSRDSGDRETQYF; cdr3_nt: TGCGCCAGCAGCTCACGGGACTCCGGTGATCGGGAGACCCAGTACTTC
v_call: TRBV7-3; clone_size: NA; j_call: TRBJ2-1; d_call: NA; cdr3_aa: CASSLNGGDSYNEQFF; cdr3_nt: TGTGCCAGCAGCTTAAATGGCGGGGACTCCTACAATGAGCAGTTCTTC
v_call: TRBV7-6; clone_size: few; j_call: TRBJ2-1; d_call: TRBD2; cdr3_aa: CASSLASGVTSSYNEQFF; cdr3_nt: TGTGCCAGCAGCTTAGCTAGCGGGGTTACTAGCTCCTACAATGAGCAGTTCTTC
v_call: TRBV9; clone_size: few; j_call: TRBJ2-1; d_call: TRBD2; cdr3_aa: CASVPFREGHREEQFF; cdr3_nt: TGTGCCAGCGTACCATTTCGGGAGGGGCACAGGGAGGAGCAGTTCTTC
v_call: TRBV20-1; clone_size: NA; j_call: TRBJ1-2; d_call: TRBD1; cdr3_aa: CSARGGTGAGYGYTF; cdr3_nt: TGCAGTGCTAGAGGCGGGACAGGGGCTGGGTATGGCTACACCTTC
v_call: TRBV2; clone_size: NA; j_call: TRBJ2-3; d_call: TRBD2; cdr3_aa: CASGTSGGVTDTQYF; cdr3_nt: TGTGCCAGCGGGACTAGCGGGGGAGTCACAGATACGCAGTATTTT
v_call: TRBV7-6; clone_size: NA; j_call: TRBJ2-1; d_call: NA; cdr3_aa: CASSLVMYNEQFF; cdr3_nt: TGTGCCAGCAGCTTAGTTATGTACAATGAGCAGTTCTTC
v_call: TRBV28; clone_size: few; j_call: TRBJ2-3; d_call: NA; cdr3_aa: CASSPAESPHTDTQYF; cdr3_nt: TGTGCCAGCAGTCCCGCCGAGAGTCCGCACACAGATACGCAGTATTTT
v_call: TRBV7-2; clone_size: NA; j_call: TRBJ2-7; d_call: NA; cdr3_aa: CASSPEVGGLRELEQYF; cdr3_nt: TGTGCCAGCAGCCCCGAAGTAGGCGGATTGAGGGAACTCGAGCAGTACTTC
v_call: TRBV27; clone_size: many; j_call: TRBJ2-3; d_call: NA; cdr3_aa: CASTLNLLAALTDTQYF; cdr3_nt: TGTGCCAGCACCCTAAACCTCTTAGCGGCACTTACAGATACGCAGTATTTT
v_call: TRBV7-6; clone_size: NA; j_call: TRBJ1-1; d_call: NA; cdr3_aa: CASSPQPTLNTEAFF; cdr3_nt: TGTGCCAGCAGCCCCCAGCCCACCTTGAACACTGAAGCTTTCTTT
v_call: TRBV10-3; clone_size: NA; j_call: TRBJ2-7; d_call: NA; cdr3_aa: CASTGTAPYEQYF; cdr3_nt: TGTGCCAGCACCGGGACTGCCCCCTACGAGCAGTACTTC
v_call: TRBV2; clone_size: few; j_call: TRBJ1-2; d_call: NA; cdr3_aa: CASSMGRSLANYGYTF; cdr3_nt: TGTGCCAGCAGTATGGGGCGTTCCTTAGCTAACTATGGCTACACCTTC
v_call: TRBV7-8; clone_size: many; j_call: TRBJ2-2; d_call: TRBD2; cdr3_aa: CASSLGVAGTTGELFF; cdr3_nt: TGTGCCAGCAGCTTAGGTGTAGCGGGAACCACCGGGGAGCTGTTTTTT